This entry lists 25 T cell receptor beta chains sequenced from one sample in a study of OX40 agonist ivuxolimab in advanced cancers. Profiling relied on immunoSEQ multiplex PCR, and the TCRdb table lists in-frame clones only, not all of them. This table has about 48,000 clones, over 90% appearing once. The source was CD4+ or CD8+ T cells sorted from blood, collected in a trial of the OX40 agonist ivuxolimab. The source is an adult with an advanced solid tumor such as melanoma, head and neck, liver or kidney cancer.

This rearrangement joins TRBV27 to TRBJ1-1; possible D gene TRBD1, 6 bases. This CDR3 contains 15 residues. Germline CDR1 and CDR2: MNHEY and SMNVEV (reference sequence). V was clipped by 0 bases and J by 4 bases, with 12 bases between them. The CDR3 sequence is CASSLSGGRVTEAFF. The DNA of the CDR3 is TGTGCCAGCAGTTTATCGGGGGGGCGGGTCACTGAAGCTTTCTTT.

V gene TRBV5-1 combines with J gene TRBJ2-2; 11 bases match TRBD1. The CDR3 extends over 16 amino acids. Germline V gene sequence: CDR1 SGHRS, CDR2 YFSETQ. The trim removed 4 bases at V and 6 bases at J, leaving 8 bases unmatched. The CDR3 DNA reads as TGCGCCAGCAGCCTATGGGACAGGGGGAATCCCGGGGAGCTGTTTTTT. This translates into CASSLWDRGNPGELFF.

The chain is built from TRBV7-9 and TRBJ1-1; the D is unclear. V lost 8 bases to trimming and J lost 3 bases, with 13 bases between them. This CDR3 is 13 amino acids long. Germline CDR1 and CDR2: SEHNR and FQNEAQ (reference sequence). CDR3 sequence reads: CASGLPRDTEAFF. For the CDR3, the DNA is TGTGCCAGCGGTCTTCCCCGGGACACTGAAGCTTTCTTT.

This sequence joins TRBV7-8 and TRBJ1-6; D unclear. V gave up 1 base and J gave up 7 bases, with 11 bases separating them. CDR1 SGHVS and CDR2 FQNEAQ come from the germline V gene. The CDR3 is made up of 15 amino acids. CDR3: CASSLVLQLNSPLHF. The CDR3 DNA reads TGTGCCAGCAGCTTAGTGCTACAGTTAAATTCACCCCTCCACTTT.

This chain uses TRBV12-2 with TRBJ2-5; the table's D call TRBD2 went unverified against the DNA. TRBV12-2 is flagged as a pseudogene. The CDR3 extends over 16 amino acids. CDR3 DNA sequence: TGTGCAAGTCGCTTACGATCGCGGGGGGCCGGGGAGACCCAGTACTTC. Its translation is CASRLRSRGAGETQYF.

V and J are TRBV6-5 and TRBJ1-2; 8 nucleotides align to TRBD1. This CDR3 has 15 amino acids. V lost 2 bases, J lost 6 bases, and 8 bases stayed unmatched. Germline CDR1 reads MNHEY; CDR2 reads SVGAGI. Here the CDR3 DNA reads TGTGCCAGCAGTTACAACGGCAGGGGGCGGGATGGCTACACCTTC. This encodes CASSYNGRGRDGYTF.

This clone was detected only once. Compared with germline, one end of the junction differs, possibly owing to a read error. Other DNA sequences in this specimen translate into the identical CDR3. The chain joins TRBV9 to TRBJ2-7, with 10 nucleotides matching TRBD2. The germline V gene encodes CDR1 SGDLS and CDR2 YYNGEE. The CDR3 is 16 residues long. CDR3 nucleotides: TGTGCCAGTAGCGTAGGTGGCCTAGCGGGGGAGTACGAGCAGTACTTC. This gives the protein CASSVGGLAGEYEQYF.

The CDR3 here is CASSETSARTGELFF. DNA of the CDR3: TGTGCCAGCAGCGAGACGTCGGCGAGGACCGGGGAGCTGTTTTTT. The V and J genes are TRBV7-8 and TRBJ2-2; no firm D call. This CDR3 spans 15 amino acids. Germline V CDR1 and CDR2: SGHVS, FQNEAQ. V lost 5 bases to trimming and J lost 5 bases, with 15 bases between them.

This clone was seen once. CDR3 loop: CASSPGGVSTDTQYF. The CDR3 DNA reads as TGTGCCAGCAGCCCAGGAGGGGTCAGCACAGATACGCAGTATTTT. This sequence joins TRBV9 and TRBJ2-3; TRBD2 is a possible D gene (6 bases). This CDR3 comprises 15 residues. V was trimmed by 4 bases and J by 0 bases, leaving 12 bases between them. Germline V gene data show CDR1 as SGDLS and CDR2 as YYNGEE.

The chain combines TRBV5-5 with TRBJ2-3; 7 nucleotides line up with TRBD1. V trimming: 7 bases; J trimming: 1 base; junction bases outside the gene matches: 12. The CDR3 consists of 16 residues. Germline CDR1 is SGHKS and CDR2 is YYEKEE (reference sequence). Written as DNA, the CDR3 is TGTGCCAGCGGCTCAAGGGACAGCGAGGGCACAGATACGCAGTATTTT. It translates to CASGSRDSEGTDTQYF.

V usage is TRBV2 and J usage is TRBJ1-1, with D unresolved. CDR1 SNHLY and CDR2 FYNNEI come from the germline V gene. The CDR3 sequence is 13 residues long. V lost 3 bases and J lost 5, with 10 bases in between. CDR3 loop: CASSERSGTEAFF. The DNA for the CDR3 is TGTGCCAGCAGTGAGAGGTCCGGGACTGAAGCTTTCTTT.

The genes are TRBV19 and TRBJ1-5; 10 bases align to TRBD1. The CDR3 spans 17 residues. V trimming: 8 bases; J trimming: 0 bases; junction bases outside the gene matches: 10. Germline CDR1 and CDR2: LNHDA and SQIVND (reference sequence). For the CDR3, the DNA is TGTGCCAGTCGAACCGGGACAGGGGCGAATAGCAATCAGCCCCAGCATTTT. Its protein product is CASRTGTGANSNQPQHF.

This sequence joins TRBV6-1 and TRBJ1-1; D is unclear. The CDR3 totals 13 residues. Germline lookup yields CDR1 MNHNS and CDR2 SASEGT. Deletions cut 7 bases from V and 2 bases from J, with 11 bases between. For the CDR3, the DNA is TGTGCCAGCATGATGAAATTTAACACTGAAGCTTTCTTT. Protein: CASMMKFNTEAFF.

The chain recombines TRBV5-1 with TRBJ1-2; D is uncertain. The CDR3 loop spans 13 amino acids. Per the germline V gene, CDR1 is SGHRS and CDR2 is YFSETQ. The V gene lost 0 bases and the J gene lost 1 base, with 4 bases spanning the gap. The CDR3 DNA reads TGCGCCAGCAGCTTGGACATTAACTATGGCTACACCTTC. It specifies CASSLDINYGYTF.

A single count supports this clone. The CDR3 DNA reads TGTGCCAGCAGCCGGTCAGGGATATCAGAATATGGCTACACCTTC. It is translated as CASSRSGISEYGYTF. This chain links TRBV7-9 with TRBJ1-2; possibly TRBD1 for D (5 bases). Germline loops: CDR1 SEHNR, CDR2 FQNEAQ (reference sequence). The V and J ends lost 5 bases and 5 bases respectively, with 18 bases between them. The CDR3 spans 15 residues.

CDR3 loop: CASSPSWGPYEQYF. CDR3 nucleotide sequence: TGTGCCAGCAGCCCGTCATGGGGCCCCTACGAGCAGTACTTC. The chain is built from TRBV11-3 and TRBJ2-7; D possibly corresponds to TRBD1 (5 bases). The CDR3 sequence is 14 residues long. The V and J ends lost 5 bases and 2 bases respectively, with 13 bases between them. Germline V gene data show CDR1 as SGHNT and CDR2 as YENEEA.

This chain links TRBV14 with TRBJ1-2; 7 bases are a match to TRBD1. The germline gives CDR1 SGHDN, CDR2 FVKESK. V lost 4 bases and J lost 5; bases outside the gene matches: 7. This CDR3 has 14 residues. Here the CDR3 DNA reads TGTGCCAGCAGCCTAGCCGGGACAGAATATGGCTACACCTTC. Translated: CASSLAGTEYGYTF.

This clone was seen only once. CDR3 protein: CASSPEAGGGNEQFF. The CDR3 DNA reads TGTGCCAGCAGCCCCGAAGCGGGGGGGGGCAATGAGCAGTTCTTC. The chain combines TRBV27 with TRBJ2-1, with 10 positions matching TRBD2. V lost 6 bases and J lost 6; bases outside the gene matches: 8. The CDR3 consists of 15 residues. From germline, CDR1 is MNHEY and CDR2 SMNVEV (reference sequence).

This sequence joins TRBV27 and TRBJ2-5, with TRBD2 matching 8 bases. CDR1 MNHEY and CDR2 SMNVEV come from the germline V gene (reference sequence). CDR3 length: 15 amino acids. Trimming at V came to 8 bases and at J to 2 bases, leaving 10 bases not matched to a gene. CDR3: CASLEARGGQETQYF. The CDR3 nucleotides read TGTGCCAGCCTGGAAGCTCGGGGGGGACAAGAGACCCAGTACTTC.

The genes are TRBV19 and TRBJ2-1; TRBD2 matches at 13 bases. This CDR3 is built from 18 residues. Germline loops: CDR1 LNHDA, CDR2 SQIVND (reference sequence). V dropped 4 bases and J dropped 4; count of bases not matched to a gene: 10. CDR3 protein: CASSTQKGTSGAYNEQFF. The CDR3 DNA reads as TGTGCCAGTAGTACTCAAAAAGGGACTAGCGGGGCGTACAATGAGCAGTTCTTC.

The chain links TRBV7-9 to TRBJ2-7; D unclear. Trimming shortened V by 7 bases and J by 5 bases, and 15 bases separated the two germline ends. Germline V gene lookup returns CDR1 SEHNR and CDR2 FQNEAQ (reference sequence). The CDR3 covers 13 residues. The CDR3 DNA follows: TGTGCCAGCACCAACTTCGGCCGCGACGAGCAGTACTTC. Amino acids: CASTNFGRDEQYF.

As regards this clone: A junction end diverges from the germline sequence, so it may reflect a read error. The rearrangement joins TRBV11-2 to TRBJ2-7; 7 bases agree with TRBD1. Germline CDR1 and CDR2: SGHAT and FQNNGV. The CDR3 has 14 amino acids. CDR3 in amino acids: CASSLGTASREQYF. For the CDR3, the DNA is TGTGCCAGCAGTTTAGGGACAGCCTCTCGGGAGCAGTACTTC.

This chain links TRBV9 with TRBJ1-2; D is unclear. This CDR3 spans 14 amino acids. From germline, CDR1 is SGDLS and CDR2 YYNGEE. The germline V and J ends were trimmed by 0 bases and 6 bases, with 12 bases remaining between them. Here the CDR3 reads CASSVVGSSHGYTF. The CDR3 DNA follows: TGTGCCAGCAGCGTAGTCGGCAGTTCTCATGGCTACACCTTC.

The chain uses TRBV10-3 and TRBJ2-7; TRBD1 might be the D (6 bases). CDR1 and CDR2 from the germline V gene are ENHRY and SYGVKD. V lost 7 bases and J 9 bases, leaving 22 bases between the germline ends. This CDR3 comprises 14 residues. In DNA, the CDR3 is TGTGCCATCAAGTCCCTGGACAGTGAGATGGTGCAGTACTTC. Residues: CAIKSLDSEMVQYF.

The chain is built from TRBV30 and TRBJ1-6; 7 bases match TRBD1. Looked up from germline, CDR1 is GTSNPN and CDR2 is SVGIG (reference sequence). The length of the CDR3 is 12 residues. The V gene end was trimmed by 3 bases and the J gene end by 14 bases; junction bases not matched to a gene: 7. The DNA for the CDR3 is TGTGCCTGGAGGGGGACAGAACTCACCCTCCACTTT. Protein sequence: CAWRGTELTLHF.